This TCR beta chain was documented in a study of human T cells and chemical hapten exposure. For the study at large: Subjects had 2% DPC placed on around 2 cm by around 2 cm of upper inner arm skin for sensitization. Findings and caveats of the study: Counts of expanded TCRs (at PT1) showed a positive correlation with patch test score.

The CDR3 loop spans 14 amino acids. Germline CDR1 and CDR2: ENHRY and SYGVKD. Trimming removed 5 bases at V and 4 bases at J, with 13 bases between. TCRdb passed the RACE reads through MiXCR, listing each CDR3 protein once. The sample holds approximately 70,000 distinct CDR3 sequences; over 7.5% are singletons and the top ten take approximately 3%. Stated time point: patch test 1, 2 weeks after DPC sensitization. Treatment defined: therapeutic diphenylcyclopropenone sensitization with weekly scalp DPC. In this sample, this clonotype turned up many times. Its specificity is unknown. The chain links TRBV10-3 to TRBJ2-3, with D perhaps matching TRBD1 (5 bases). The input for sequencing was whole blood, taken in connection with sensitization to the hapten diphenylcyclopropenone (DPC). This receptor was obtained from a woman aged 40 to 50 with alopecia areata. Some clones in this sample may be carry-over from other donors' samples. The DNA for the CDR3 is TGTGCCATCAGTACGGCAGGGCTCGCAGATACGCAGTATTTT. Its protein is CAISTAGLADTQYF.